A selection of T cell receptor beta chains follows, all from one sample in a study of blood T cells in healthy people across ages. TCRdb ran MiXCR on the 5' RACE reads and lists one entry per CDR3 protein. The profile shows about 830,000 distinct CDR3 sequences, 60% to 80% of them singletons. The sequencing sample was made of blood. The receptors originated from a young man in good health. Each CDR3 is given with its conserved first and last residue. A D gene is named only where the DNA matches it firmly. Clone size is stated in some rows and not others, as once, few, many or a class when expanded.

D gene	J gene	clone size	V gene	CDR3 protein	CDR3 DNA
NA	TRBJ1-2	NA	TRBV25-1	CASSEGSVWRGYTF	TGTGCCAGCAGTGAGGGCTCTGTCTGGCGGGGCTACACCTTC
NA	TRBJ2-7	NA	TRBV6-5	CASMEGYSNEQYF	TGTGCCAGCATGGAGGGGTACAGCAACGAGCAGTACTTC
NA	TRBJ2-7	NA	TRBV4-3	CASSQVTGKGYEQYF	TGCGCCAGCAGCCAAGTGACAGGAAAGGGCTACGAGCAGTACTTC
NA	TRBJ2-1	NA	TRBV7-9	CASSFWTPAGSYNEQFF	TGTGCCAGCAGCTTTTGGACCCCTGCCGGCTCCTACAATGAGCAGTTCTTC
NA	TRBJ1-5	few	TRBV4-3	CASSLTDGSNQPQHF	TGCGCCAGCAGCCTTACCGACGGTAGCAATCAGCCCCAGCATTTT
NA	TRBJ2-5	NA	TRBV7-2	CASSTTAPTPYF	TGTGCCAGCAGCACCACCGCGCCCACCCCGTACTTC
NA	TRBJ1-4	NA	TRBV20-1	CSARGPLEGGEKLFF	TGCAGTGCTAGGGGCCCCCTTGAGGGGGGCGAAAAACTGTTTTTT
NA	TRBJ1-2	NA	TRBV6-5	CASSYAGTGGYTF	TGTGCCAGCAGTTACGCGGGGACGGGTGGCTACACCTTC
TRBD1	TRBJ1-2	few	TRBV7-6	CASSLTGGRDGYTF	TGTGCCAGCAGCTTAACAGGGGGCAGGGATGGCTACACCTTC
TRBD1	TRBJ2-1	NA	TRBV20-1	CSAERTGINEQFF	TGCAGTGCTGAACGGACAGGGATAAATGAGCAGTTCTTC
NA	TRBJ2-5	NA	TRBV27	CASSPNHRGSETQYF	TGTGCCAGCAGCCCCAACCATCGGGGATCCGAGACCCAGTACTTC
NA	TRBJ2-1	NA	TRBV9	CASSSGSGGSYNEQFF	TGTGCCAGCAGTTCAGGGTCTGGGGGTTCCTACAATGAGCAGTTCTTC
TRBD1	TRBJ2-3	NA	TRBV4-3	CASSQDGTGDTDTQYF	TGCGCCAGCAGCCAAGACGGGACAGGTGACACAGATACGCAGTATTTT
NA	TRBJ1-2	few	TRBV12-3/TRBV12-4	CASSSHQGGNYGYTF	TGTGCCAGCAGTTCACACCAAGGGGGGAACTATGGCTACACCTTC
NA	TRBJ1-1	NA	TRBV29-1	CSGRTEITEAFF	TGCAGCGGCCGGACAGAGATAACTGAAGCTTTCTTT
TRBD2	TRBJ2-3	few	TRBV5-1	CASSLPRGDTDTQYF	TGCGCCAGCAGCTTGCCCCGGGGGGACACAGATACGCAGTATTTT
TRBD1	TRBJ2-2	NA	TRBV5-5	CASSLNRGQGTGELFF	TGTGCCAGCAGCCTGAACAGGGGGCAGGGCACCGGGGAGCTGTTTTTT
TRBD1	TRBJ2-5	few	TRBV27	CASSLSGQGRGETQYF	TGTGCCAGCAGTTTATCGGGACAGGGGAGGGGAGAGACCCAGTACTTC
NA	TRBJ2-7	NA	TRBV7-8	CASSLSGVVYEQYF	TGTGCCAGCAGCTTATCAGGGGTAGTTTACGAGCAGTACTTC
TRBD2	TRBJ2-1	few	TRBV7-2	CASSSRGGRYNEQFF	TGTGCCAGCAGCTCGCGGGGGGGACGATACAATGAGCAGTTCTTC
TRBD1	TRBJ2-6	few	TRBV2	CASTRTGGFGANVLTF	TGTGCCAGCACCAGGACAGGGGGCTTTGGGGCCAACGTCCTGACTTTC
TRBD1	TRBJ1-2	NA	TRBV5-1	CASSPGQGGIYGYTF	TGCGCCAGCAGCCCCGGACAGGGGGGGATCTATGGCTACACCTTC
TRBD2	TRBJ2-1	NA	TRBV7-2	CASSLRGARPNNEQFF	TGTGCCAGCAGCTTGCGGGGGGCCCGACCGAACAATGAGCAGTTCTTC
NA	TRBJ2-3	few	TRBV7-2	CASSFKGRDTQYF	TGTGCCAGCAGCTTCAAAGGGCGGGATACGCAGTATTTT
NA	TRBJ1-6	NA	TRBV7-2	CASSLGARQVMDSPLHF	TGTGCCAGCAGCTTAGGGGCCAGACAGGTCATGGATTCACCCCTCCACTTT
TRBD2	TRBJ2-5	few	TRBV6-5	CASSAGTTGERYF	TGTGCCAGCAGTGCCGGGACTACCGGTGAGCGGTACTTC
TRBD2	TRBJ2-3	NA	TRBV11-1	CASSARGGSTQYF	TGTGCCAGCAGCGCCCGGGGGGGCTCTACGCAGTATTTT
NA	TRBJ2-5	few	TRBV12-3/TRBV12-4	CASRFGEETQYF	TGTGCCAGCAGATTCGGGGAAGAGACCCAGTACTTC
TRBD1	TRBJ2-7	once	TRBV20-1	CSASGGTGKFYEQYF	TGCAGTGCTAGTGGGGGGACAGGGAAATTCTACGAGCAGTACTTC
NA	TRBJ1-2	NA	TRBV20-1	CSARVGGAQGLRGYTF	TGCAGTGCTAGAGTCGGGGGGGCCCAGGGCTTACGGGGCTACACCTTC
TRBD1	TRBJ2-1	NA	TRBV7-2	CASSLRQGEQFF	TGTGCCAGCAGCTTACGACAGGGAGAGCAGTTCTTC
TRBD1	TRBJ1-2	many	TRBV7-3	CASSPTGGANYGYTF	TGTGCCAGCAGCCCAACAGGGGGCGCGAACTATGGCTACACCTTC
NA	TRBJ2-1	NA	TRBV4-2	CASSPPGDSIAYNEQFF	TGTGCCAGCAGCCCCCCCGGGGACTCGATCGCCTACAATGAGCAGTTCTTC
NA	TRBJ2-4	few	TRBV20-1	CSASENIQYF	TGCAGTGCCAGCGAAAACATTCAGTACTTC
TRBD1	TRBJ2-7	NA	TRBV5-5	CASSLVGGTGFYEQYF	TGTGCCAGCAGCTTGGTGGGAGGGACAGGGTTCTACGAGCAGTACTTC
NA	TRBJ1-2	NA	TRBV7-9	CTQGQDLEGYTF	TGTACCCAGGGGCAGGATCTAGAGGGCTACACCTTC
NA	TRBJ2-6	NA	TRBV6-1	CASSERGGAGGANVLTF	TGTGCCAGCAGTGAAAGAGGAGGGGCAGGTGGGGCCAACGTCCTGACTTTC
NA	TRBJ2-7	NA	TRBV29-1	CSVEGDRSSYEQYF	TGCAGCGTTGAAGGCGACAGGAGCTCCTACGAGCAGTACTTC
NA	TRBJ2-1	few	TRBV12-3/TRBV12-4	CASSLLDQHNEQFF	TGTGCCAGCAGTTTATTAGATCAGCACAATGAGCAGTTCTTC
TRBD1	TRBJ1-6	NA	TRBV30	CAWSPFSGTDNSPLHF	TGTGCCTGGAGTCCTTTCTCTGGGACAGATAATTCACCCCTCCACTTT
TRBD1	TRBJ2-3	few	TRBV9	CASSPRGQGETDTQYF	TGTGCCAGCAGCCCGCGGGGACAGGGAGAGACAGATACGCAGTATTTT
NA	TRBJ2-7	NA	TRBV6-2/TRBV6-3	CASSYYGLGEQYF	TGTGCCAGCAGTTACTACGGACTGGGCGAGCAGTACTTC
NA	TRBJ2-7	NA	TRBV7-9	CASSVTGPGEQYF	TGTGCCAGCAGCGTGACAGGTCCGGGCGAGCAGTACTTC
NA	TRBJ2-1	NA	TRBV27	CARPRRGTRTYNEQFF	TGTGCCAGACCCCGGAGGGGTACGAGGACCTACAATGAGCAGTTCTTC
NA	TRBJ2-5	NA	TRBV6-1	CASSLGVARQETQYF	TGTGCCAGCAGTCTAGGGGTGGCTAGACAAGAGACCCAGTACTTC
TRBD1	TRBJ1-2	NA	TRBV7-3	CASSFTGGYGYTF	TGTGCCAGCAGCTTTACAGGGGGCTATGGCTACACCTTC
NA	TRBJ2-5	NA	TRBV11-1	CASSRDRYQETQYF	TGTGCCAGCAGCAGGGACCGCTACCAAGAGACCCAGTACTTC
NA	TRBJ1-6	once	TRBV5-1	CASSLRDGNNSPLHF	TGCGCCAGCAGCCTCCGGGACGGAAATAATTCACCCCTCCACTTT
TRBD2	TRBJ2-5	NA	TRBV20-1	CSAPAGGQEQETQYF	TGCAGTGCCCCCGCGGGGGGGCAAGAGCAAGAGACCCAGTACTTC
NA	TRBJ2-4	NA	TRBV4-3	CASSHLGAKNIQYF	TGCGCCAGCAGCCACCTGGGGGCCAAAAACATTCAGTACTTC
TRBD2	TRBJ2-1	NA	TRBV14	CASSQFGGGAKQFF	TGTGCCAGCAGCCAATTTGGCGGGGGGGCTAAGCAGTTCTTC
NA	TRBJ2-6	NA	TRBV7-3	CASSPQPLSSGANVLTF	TGTGCCAGCAGCCCGCAGCCACTTAGCTCTGGGGCCAACGTCCTGACTTTC
NA	TRBJ2-7	few	TRBV5-1	CASSSLTDEQYF	TGCGCCAGCAGCTCACTTACCGACGAGCAGTACTTC
NA	TRBJ2-1	NA	TRBV6-2/TRBV6-3	CASSYGRGISPYNEQFF	TGTGCCAGCAGTTACGGGAGAGGGATTAGCCCATACAATGAGCAGTTCTTC
NA	TRBJ2-7	once	TRBV6-2/TRBV6-3	CASSYQGRVGEQYF	TGTGCCAGCAGTTACCAGGGCAGGGTCGGCGAGCAGTACTTC
NA	TRBJ1-1	few	TRBV7-3	CASSLLTLGETEAFF	TGTGCCAGCAGCCTACTTACCCTCGGGGAGACTGAAGCTTTCTTT
NA	TRBJ2-7	NA	TRBV24-1	CATSESGRVYEQYF	TGTGCCACCAGTGAATCAGGCCGGGTCTACGAGCAGTACTTC
NA	TRBJ1-2	NA	TRBV14	CASSLQPGRVDGYTF	TGTGCCAGCAGCCTCCAACCGGGACGGGTTGATGGCTACACCTTC
TRBD1	TRBJ1-5	NA	TRBV30	CAWSTGGGQPQHF	TGTGCCTGGAGTACAGGGGGCGGGCAGCCCCAGCATTTT